The source of this T cell receptor (beta chain) is a study of OX40 agonist ivuxolimab in advanced cancers. The wider study: Patients in dose escalation had liver, melanoma, kidney or head and neck cancers. The study, taken as a whole, reports: CD8+ T cells were the subset that, on average, had more expanded clones than CD4+. In a subset of nonresponders, normalized T-cell clonal expansion was also low.

Libraries were prepared by immunoSEQ multiplex PCR; TCRdb keeps only in-frame clonotypes and omits some of them. Of over 35,000 clones in the sample, around 90% were seen once. Worth noting for this clone: The target antigen is unknown.

V was clipped by 7 bases and J by 2 bases, with 9 bases between them. The CDR3 is made up of 12 amino acids. The V gene's germline CDR1 is SQVTM and CDR2 ANQGSEA. Specimen: CD4+ or CD8+ T cells sorted from blood, collected in a trial of the OX40 agonist ivuxolimab. This rearrangement joins TRBV29-1 to TRBJ1-3; D call uncertain. The receptor comes from an adult with an advanced solid tumor such as melanoma, head and neck, liver or kidney cancer. The CDR3 spells CSGQIPGNTIYF. The CDR3 DNA follows: TGCAGCGGCCAGATTCCTGGAAACACCATATATTTT.